The clone carrying this T cell receptor (beta chain) was recorded at least ten times. Its cognate antigen is unknown. cDNA was made by 5'RACE with 10-nucleotide random UMIs. A single record per CDR3 protein comes from TCRdb applying MiXCR to the 5' RACE reads. The table has 55,000 to 70,000 distinct CDR3 sequences, about an eighth seen once. The sample is drawn from a study of neurological immune-mediated disorders. Study-level points and caveats: Expansion of TCR clones was greatest in HTLV-1-associated myelopathy and smallest in multiple sclerosis, where it fell below that of healthy controls.

Germline V gene lookup returns CDR1 SQVTM and CDR2 ANQGSEA. V lost 4 bases and J lost 6; bases outside the gene matches: 5. The CDR3 is 13 amino acids. This TCR was recovered from a man aged 60 to 75 in good health. The sample comprised PBMCs. The V and J genes are TRBV29-1 and TRBJ2-2; TRBD1 matches 7 bases. The CDR3 region is CSVGQGSPGELFF. The DNA of the CDR3 is TGCAGCGTTGGACAGGGAAGTCCCGGGGAGCTGTTTTTT.